Each of the 23 T cell receptor beta chains below was sequenced from the same sample in a study of beta chain features in type 1 diabetes. Study-wide findings and caveats: There was a moderate but significant shortening of TCRB CDR3s in all four CD4+ subsets of Type 1 diabetes patients.

Since all of the isolated RNA was reverse transcribed, expressed TCRB transcripts were what got sequenced. The data were produced by immunoSEQ multiplex PCR, yet TCRdb's version contains in-frame clones alone and is incomplete. The table lists about 230,000 clones, under 20% of them singletons. No cognate antigen is known for these TCRs. The sample was naive CD4+ T cells from blood. These receptors originate from a man aged 30 to 45 with type 1 diabetes.

This clone appeared a few times. This sample also contains other DNA sequences that code for the same CDR3. CDR3: CASSLDGNTIYF. In DNA form, the CDR3 reads TGTGCCAGCAGCTTGGACGGAAACACCATATATTTT. The rearrangement links TRBV7-9 to TRBJ1-3; D remains ambiguous. V was shortened by 3 bases and J by 4 bases, with 4 bases between the two germline ends. The germline V gene has CDR1 SEHNR and CDR2 FQNEAQ (reference sequence). The CDR3 is 12 residues long.

This clone was observed a handful of times. V is TRBV7-9 and J is TRBJ2-6; D is possibly TRBD1 (5 bases). CDR1 SEHNR and CDR2 FQNEAQ come from the germline V gene (reference sequence). The CDR3 loop spans 16 amino acids. The ends were cut back, 5 bases at V and 0 bases at J, with 11 bases in the middle. The CDR3 protein is CASSPRGHSGANVLTF. CDR3 DNA: TGTGCCAGCAGCCCCCGCGGACACTCTGGGGCCAACGTCCTGACTTTC.

The sample holds a few counts of this clone. The V call is TRBV28, the J call TRBJ2-1, with 9 nucleotides matching TRBD1. The CDR3 is made up of 14 amino acids. V lost 2 bases and J lost 10; bases outside the gene matches: 6. Germline V gives CDR1 MDHEN, CDR2 SYDVKM. CDR3 DNA sequence: TGTGCCAGCAGTTTAGGGACAGGGTTAGGCGAGCAGTTCTTC. This gives the protein CASSLGTGLGEQFF.

The chain couples TRBV25-1 to TRBJ1-2, with D maybe TRBD1 (5 bases). The CDR3 spans 13 residues. Trimming took 3 bases from V and 4 from J, leaving 9 bases between them. The V gene's germline CDR1 is MGHDK and CDR2 SYGVNS. The CDR3 is CASSEGRTYGYTF. In DNA, the CDR3 is TGTGCCAGCAGTGAGGGACGGACCTATGGCTACACCTTC.

This clone was picked up a small number of times. The V and J genes are TRBV30 and TRBJ2-5; 7 positions agree with TRBD1. Trimming took 8 bases from V and 5 from J; bases not matched to a gene: 5. The germline CDR1 and CDR2 sequences are GTSNPN and SVGIG (reference sequence). The CDR3 length is 11 residues. The CDR3 bases are TGTGCCGTACAGGGGCAGGAGACCCAGTACTTC. Translating it yields CAVQGQETQYF. Together with reference TRBV30 and TRBJ2-5, the CDR3 gives the full variable domain: SQTIHQWPATLVQPVGSPLSLECTVEGTSNPNLYWYRQAAGRGLQLLFYSVGIGQISSEVPQNLSASRPQDRQFILSSKKLLLSDSGFYLCAVQGQETQYFGPGTRLLVL.

The rearrangement joins TRBV11-2 to TRBJ2-5; TRBD2 is a possible D gene (6 bases). The CDR3 contains 13 residues. Trimming cost V 3 bases and J 2 bases, with 7 bases left between them. The germline V gene encodes CDR1 SGHAT and CDR2 FQNNGV. As DNA, the CDR3 is TGTGCCAGCAGCTTCGGACTACAAGAGACCCAGTACTTC. This translates into CASSFGLQETQYF.

This clone was seen a handful of times. V and J are TRBV30 and TRBJ2-1; tentatively, D is TRBD1 or TRBD2 (7 bases each). CDR1 GTSNPN and CDR2 SVGIG come from the germline V gene (reference sequence). CDR3 size: 12 residues. V dropped 1 base and J dropped 10 bases, with 11 bases sitting between them. DNA of the CDR3: TGTGCCTGGAGTGGACAGGGAGGGGAGCAGTTCTTC. Encoded protein: CAWSGQGGEQFF.

The J gene is TRBJ1-5, the V gene TRBV6-6; TRBD1 matches at 10 bases. V gave up 6 bases and J gave up 7 bases; unmatched junction bases: 9. Per germline, CDR1 MNHNY and CDR2 SVGAGI (reference sequence). This CDR3 has 15 amino acids. Written as DNA, the CDR3 is TGTGCCAGCAGCTACGGGACAGGGGTGGGGCAGCCCCAGCATTTT. It translates to CASSYGTGVGQPQHF.

This chain connects TRBV11-2 to TRBJ2-3, with D tentatively TRBD1 (6 bases). Trimming pared 2 bases from V and 1 base from J, leaving 10 bases between. This CDR3 comprises 15 residues. CDR1 is SGHAT, CDR2 FQNNGV, per germline. CDR3 nucleotides: TGTGCCAGCAGCTTAATGGACAGTCGCACAGATACGCAGTATTTT. Its protein is CASSLMDSRTDTQYF.

The chain employs TRBV25-1 and TRBJ2-3, with D perhaps matching TRBD1 or TRBD2 (6 bases each). V was trimmed by 0 bases and J by 0 bases, leaving 16 bases between them. Germline CDR1 MGHDK, CDR2 SYGVNS. The CDR3 totals 18 residues. The CDR3 DNA reads as TGTGCCAGCAGTGAATATTATTCGGGGGCGGTGAGCACAGATACGCAGTATTTT. Translated: CASSEYYSGAVSTDTQYF.

This clone was counted between two and nine times. J is TRBJ1-4 and V is TRBV4-1; no reliable D call. V was trimmed by 1 base and J by 3 bases, leaving 9 bases between them. Germline values: CDR1 MGHRA, CDR2 YSYEKL. CDR3 length equals 15 residues. CDR3 nucleotides: TGCGCCAGCAGCCAAGGCTACCTAGCTAATGAAAAACTGTTTTTT. It encodes CASSQGYLANEKLFF.

The chain has TRBV7-9 and TRBJ1-1, with no clear D. The CDR3 totals 14 residues. Germline V gene lookup returns CDR1 SEHNR and CDR2 FQNEAQ (reference sequence). Trimming removed 5 bases at V and 0 bases at J, with 10 bases between. In DNA form, the CDR3 reads TGTGCCAGCAGCCGGAATGAAGTGAACACTGAAGCTTTCTTT. Its protein product is CASSRNEVNTEAFF.

V gene TRBV29-1 combines with J gene TRBJ1-1, with 7 nucleotides matching TRBD1. CDR3 length equals 13 residues. Germline trimming cut 6 bases from V and 0 bases from J; bases unmatched to any gene: 4. Germline assignment: CDR1 SQVTM and CDR2 ANQGSEA. The DNA for the CDR3 is TGCAGCGTGATGGGACAGATGAACACTGAAGCTTTCTTT. It specifies CSVMGQMNTEAFF.

The table lists this clone with a few counts. The genes are TRBV29-1 and TRBJ1-2; D remains unclear. Per the germline V gene, CDR1 is SQVTM and CDR2 is ANQGSEA. The germline V and J ends were trimmed by 6 bases and 2 bases, with 16 bases remaining between them. The CDR3 consists of 14 residues. CDR3: CSVSPGVPNYGYTF. The CDR3 DNA follows: TGCAGCGTATCCCCCGGGGTACCGAACTATGGCTACACCTTC. The whole variable domain, remainder taken from reference TRBV29-1 and TRBJ1-2, is SAVISQKPSRDICQRGTSLTIQCQVDSQVTMMFWYRQQPGQSLTLIATANQGSEATYESGFVIDKFPISRPNLTFSTLTVSNMSPEDSSIYLCSVSPGVPNYGYTFGSGTRLTVV.

The chain recombines TRBV11-2 with TRBJ2-1, with 12 bases aligning to TRBD2. CDR1 and CDR2 (germline): SGHAT, FQNNGV. The V segment lost 2 bases and the J segment 9 bases; nucleotides outside the gene matches: 5. This CDR3 is 15 amino acids long. CDR3 amino acids: CASSLLAGGEFEQFF. CDR3 nucleotides: TGTGCCAGCAGCTTACTAGCGGGAGGGGAGTTTGAGCAGTTCTTC.

This clone was observed a few times. V and J are TRBV28 and TRBJ1-2, with D possibly being TRBD1 (6 bases). Trimming removed 4 bases at V and 5 bases at J, with 17 bases between. The germline gives CDR1 MDHEN, CDR2 SYDVKM. The CDR3 covers 15 residues. CDR3 sequence: CASSSLTVGAYGYTF. The CDR3 DNA is TGTGCCAGCAGTTCCTTGACAGTGGGGGCATATGGCTACACCTTC.

The rearrangement joins TRBV5-1 to TRBJ2-2; 7 nucleotides match TRBD1. After removal of 0 bases from V and 1 base from J, the junction contained 3 bases not matched to a gene. Per the germline V gene, CDR1 is SGHRS and CDR2 is YFSETQ. The CDR3 runs 16 residues. The CDR3 spells CASSLAQGVNTGELFF. Here the CDR3 DNA reads TGCGCCAGCAGCTTGGCCCAGGGGGTGAACACCGGGGAGCTGTTTTTT.

This clone was seen a handful of times. This CDR3 is CASSVIPFGSAGANVLTF. CDR3 DNA sequence: TGTGCCAGCAGCGTAATCCCCTTCGGGAGCGCGGGGGCCAACGTCCTGACTTTC. This chain connects TRBV9 to TRBJ2-6, with D perhaps matching TRBD2 (6 bases). This CDR3 region has 18 residues. Deletions cut 1 base from V and 4 bases from J, with 18 bases between. Germline V gene sequence: CDR1 SGDLS, CDR2 YYNGEE. Supplemented by reference TRBV9 and TRBJ2-6, the full variable domain reads DSGVTQTPKHLITATGQRVTLRCSPRSGDLSVYWYQQSLDQGLQFLIQYYNGEERAKGNILERFSAQQFPDLHSELNLSSLELGDSALYFCASSVIPFGSAGANVLTFGAGSRLTVL.

The chain is built from TRBV30 and TRBJ2-1, with D unclear. Germline-derived CDR1 and CDR2 are GTSNPN and SVGIG (reference sequence). V shed 0 bases and J shed 10 bases, with 10 bases lying between them. The CDR3 consists of 12 residues. The CDR3 bases are TGTGCCTGGAGTGTAAGTGGGCGGGAGCAGTTCTTC. It encodes CAWSVSGREQFF.

This chain connects TRBV29-1 to TRBJ1-5; weak D call: TRBD1 (6 bases). From germline, CDR1 is SQVTM and CDR2 ANQGSEA. The V end lost 4 bases, the J end lost 4 bases, and 20 bases lay between the germline ends. The CDR3 is 16 residues long. This CDR3 is CSVGMGDTSPNQPQHF. The CDR3 coding sequence is TGCAGCGTTGGGATGGGGGACACTAGTCCTAATCAGCCCCAGCATTTT.

The rearrangement joins TRBV9 to TRBJ1-4; TRBD1 matches at 11 bases. V lost 3 bases and J lost 10; bases outside the gene matches: 8. The CDR3 loop spans 15 amino acids. The germline CDR1 and CDR2 sequences are SGDLS and YYNGEE. CDR3 in amino acids: CASSAGTGGFGKLFF. For the CDR3, the DNA is TGTGCCAGCAGCGCCGGGACAGGGGGTTTCGGAAAACTGTTTTTT.

V is TRBV27 and J is TRBJ2-1, with unresolved D. V gave up 3 bases and J gave up 3 bases, with 9 bases separating them. The CDR3 is 14 amino acids. Germline CDR1 reads MNHEY; CDR2 reads SMNVEV (reference sequence). CDR3 in DNA: TGTGCCAGCAGTTTCGGGCTAGTCTACAATGAGCAGTTCTTC. Its translation is CASSFGLVYNEQFF.

This clone was detected a few times. The chain couples TRBV10-3 to TRBJ2-1; D unresolved. Trimming removed 2 bases at V and 8 bases at J, with 13 bases between. There are 14 residues in the CDR3. The germline gives CDR1 ENHRY, CDR2 SYGVKD. CDR3 sequence: CAISEMASRDEQFF. CDR3 coding DNA: TGTGCCATCAGTGAGATGGCCAGCCGGGATGAGCAGTTCTTC.